Described below is a single T cell receptor (beta chain) sequence and its context. As yet, its antigen is unknown. At one end the junction does not follow the germline gene, possibly because of a read error. This record comes from a study of T-cell reconstitution after alpha-beta-depleted transplantation in children. Unique molecular identifiers were used in preparing the TCRbeta library. MiXCR was run by TCRdb on the PCR reads, yielding one entry per CDR3 protein. Of hundreds of thousands of distinct CDR3 sequences listed, roughly 14% are singletons. This CDR3 is built from 14 residues. Germline V gene data show CDR1 as LGHDT and CDR2 as YNNKEL (reference sequence). Study results and limitations: High day-60 TCRbeta diversity in some patients came from surviving recipient T cells and thymic progenitors. Reportedly, roughly two months post-transplant, alpha-beta T cells arose from several hundred expanded graft clones.

Specimen: PBMCs, collected before TCRalphabeta/CD19-depleted stem cell transplant. The genes are TRBV3-1 and TRBJ1-5, with 7 bases lining up with TRBD1. The source is a girl aged 2 to 9 with congenital amegakaryocytic thrombocytopenia, due to receive a stem cell transplant. The CDR3 DNA reads TGTACCAGCAGCGGGACAGCAGGCGGACAGCCCCAGCATTTT. Translated: CTSSGTAGGQPQHF.